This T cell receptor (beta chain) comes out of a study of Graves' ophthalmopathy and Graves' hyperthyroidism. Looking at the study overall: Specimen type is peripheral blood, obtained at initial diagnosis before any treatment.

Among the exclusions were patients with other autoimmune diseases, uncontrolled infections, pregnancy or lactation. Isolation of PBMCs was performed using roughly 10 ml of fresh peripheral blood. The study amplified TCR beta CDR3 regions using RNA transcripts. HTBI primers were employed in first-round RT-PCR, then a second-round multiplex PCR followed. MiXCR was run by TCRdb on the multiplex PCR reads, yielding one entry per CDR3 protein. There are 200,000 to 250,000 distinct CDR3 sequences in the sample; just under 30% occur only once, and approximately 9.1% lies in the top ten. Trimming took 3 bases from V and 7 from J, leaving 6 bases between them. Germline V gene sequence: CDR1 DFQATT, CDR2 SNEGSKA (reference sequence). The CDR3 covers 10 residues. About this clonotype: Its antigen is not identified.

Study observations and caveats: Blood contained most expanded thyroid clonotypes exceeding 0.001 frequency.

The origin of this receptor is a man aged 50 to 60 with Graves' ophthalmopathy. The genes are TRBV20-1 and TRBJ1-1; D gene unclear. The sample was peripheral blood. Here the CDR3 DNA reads TGCAGTGCTAGGGACGGTGAAGCTTTCTTT. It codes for CSARDGEAFF.